Shown below are 2 T cell receptor beta chains from a single sample sequenced in a study of a mutant IDH1 vaccine in newly diagnosed glioma. The time point here: baseline, week 1 (first vaccination visit). Treatment meaning: pre-vaccination baseline after standard-of-care therapy. TCRdb keeps only in-frame clones here, not all; method: immunoSEQ multiplex PCR. Of around 99,000 clones listed, roughly 75% are singletons. The sequences come from PBMCs, collected from a glioma patient treated with radiotherapy, temozolomide or both. The origin of the receptors is a man aged 35 to 55 with glioma.

The chain employs TRBV27 and TRBJ2-7; possible D gene TRBD1, 6 bases. CDR1 and CDR2 (germline): MNHEY, SMNVEV (reference sequence). The CDR3 sequence is 15 residues long. V was shortened by 3 bases and J by 2 bases, with 14 bases between the two germline ends. CDR3 coding DNA: TGTGCCAGCAGTTTCCGGCGGACAGCACCCTACGAGCAGTACTTC. This gives the protein CASSFRRTAPYEQYF.

This clone has a single count. The chain carries TRBV6-1 and TRBJ2-2; TRBD1 is a possible D gene (5 bases). The CDR3 extends over 14 amino acids. In germline, CDR1 is MNHNS, CDR2 SASEGT. The ends were cut back, 4 bases at V and 1 base at J, with 7 bases in the middle. This CDR3 reads CASSGTQNTGELFF. CDR3 DNA sequence: TGTGCCAGCAGTGGGACACAGAACACCGGGGAGCTGTTTTTT.